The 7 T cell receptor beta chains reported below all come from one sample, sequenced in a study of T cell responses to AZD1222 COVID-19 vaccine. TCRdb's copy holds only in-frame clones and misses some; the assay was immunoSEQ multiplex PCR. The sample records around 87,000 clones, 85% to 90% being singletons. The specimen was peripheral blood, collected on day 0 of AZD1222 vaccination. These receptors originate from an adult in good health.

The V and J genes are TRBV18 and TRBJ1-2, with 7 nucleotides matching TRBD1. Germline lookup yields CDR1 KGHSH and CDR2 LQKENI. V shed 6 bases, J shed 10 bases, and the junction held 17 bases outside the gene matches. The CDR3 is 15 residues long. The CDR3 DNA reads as TGTGCCAGCTCCCCCAGCAATCGGGGAGGGGGCGACTACACCTTC. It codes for CASSPSNRGGGDYTF.

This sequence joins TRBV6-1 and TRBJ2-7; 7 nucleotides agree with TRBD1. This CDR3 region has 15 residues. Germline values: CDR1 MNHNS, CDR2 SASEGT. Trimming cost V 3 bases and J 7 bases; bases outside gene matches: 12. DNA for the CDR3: TGTGCCAGCAGTGATCCGGGACAGTACCAAAGGGAGCAGTACTTC. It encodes CASSDPGQYQREQYF.

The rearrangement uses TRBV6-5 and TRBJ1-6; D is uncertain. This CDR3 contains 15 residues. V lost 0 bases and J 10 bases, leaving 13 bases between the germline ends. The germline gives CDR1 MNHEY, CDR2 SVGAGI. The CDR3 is CASSYSGVIESPLHF. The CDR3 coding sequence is TGTGCCAGCAGTTACTCCGGGGTTATCGAGTCACCCCTCCACTTT.

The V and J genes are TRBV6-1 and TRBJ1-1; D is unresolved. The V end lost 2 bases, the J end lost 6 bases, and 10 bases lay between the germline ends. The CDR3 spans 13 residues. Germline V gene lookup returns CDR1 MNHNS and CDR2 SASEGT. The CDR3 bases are TGTGCCAGCAGTGAAACGTACCTTGCTGAAGCTTTCTTT. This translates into CASSETYLAEAFF.

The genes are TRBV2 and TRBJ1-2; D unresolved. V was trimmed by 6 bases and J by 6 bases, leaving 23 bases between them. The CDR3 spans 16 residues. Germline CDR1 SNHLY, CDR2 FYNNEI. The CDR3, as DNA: TGTGCCAGCAGCCTGAACGCCCGTACTCCTTCGGATGGCTACACCTTC. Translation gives CASSLNARTPSDGYTF.

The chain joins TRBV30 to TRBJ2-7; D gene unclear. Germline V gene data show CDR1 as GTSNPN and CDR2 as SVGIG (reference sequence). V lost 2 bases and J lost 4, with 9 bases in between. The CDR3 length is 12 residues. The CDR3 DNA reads TGTGCCTGGAGTTCGACCAGGTACGAGCAGTACTTC. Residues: CAWSSTRYEQYF.

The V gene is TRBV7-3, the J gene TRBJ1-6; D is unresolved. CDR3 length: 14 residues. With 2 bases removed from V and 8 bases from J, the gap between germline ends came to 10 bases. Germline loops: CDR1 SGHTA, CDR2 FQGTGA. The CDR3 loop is CASSLGFNDSPLHF. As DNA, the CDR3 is TGTGCCAGCAGCTTAGGGTTTAACGATTCACCCCTCCACTTT. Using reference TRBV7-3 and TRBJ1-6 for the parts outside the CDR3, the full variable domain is GAGVSQTPSNKVTEKGKYVELRCDPISGHTALYWYRQSLGQGPEFLIYFQGTGAADDSGLPNDRFFAVRPEGSVSTLKIQRTERGDSAVYLCASSLGFNDSPLHFGNGTRLTVT.